The TCR beta chain under discussion was sequenced for a study of shared T cell receptors in the human thymus. Generated by immunoSEQ multiplex PCR, the TCRdb table keeps only in-frame clones and is missing some. In the table there are about 610,000 clones, roughly 90% of which are singletons. A single count supports this clone. These data were also reused for a study on human thymus T cells.

The sequenced material came from thymocytes. This clonotype originated in a boy in the first two years of life with a congenital heart defect.

The CDR3 reads CASSLERVHEQYF. In DNA, the CDR3 is TGTGCCAGCAGCTTAGAGAGGGTCCACGAGCAGTACTTC. The V call is TRBV11-2, the J call TRBJ2-7, with a tentative D call TRBD2 (5 bases). The CDR3 totals 13 residues. The ends were cut back, 0 bases at V and 5 bases at J, with 8 bases in the middle. Per germline, CDR1 SGHAT and CDR2 FQNNGV.